This T cell receptor (beta chain) was identified during a study of tumor-infiltrating lymphocytes in primary liver carcinoma. The CDR3 totals 16 residues. The ends were cut back, 3 bases at V and 16 bases at J, with 28 bases in the middle. Germline CDR1 reads SNHLY; CDR2 reads FYNNEI. A primer matching the constant region was used to make TCR beta cDNA from 500 ng of total RNA. Sequencing libraries for TCR beta derived from three nested multiplex PCR rounds that used slightly modified ARM-PCR. Rounds one and two of PCR, each of roughly 11 cycles, were primed with TRBV1-TRBV30 forward primers and a C-beta reverse primer. TCRdb re-called the multiplex PCR reads through MiXCR, storing one row per CDR3 protein. The sample records roughly 80,000 distinct CDR3 sequences, 60% to 75% being singletons. For each extraction, RNA and DNA were obtained together from 20-30 mg of unsorted bulk tissue. In the case of this clonotype: Antigen specificity is unknown.

Broader study findings: Overlap between tumor regions exceeded overlap of tumor with adjacent tissue or blood.

The sequence was obtained from a man aged 35 to 55 with primary liver carcinoma and hepatitis B virus infection. The J gene is TRBJ2-1, the V gene TRBV2; tentative D call: TRBD1 (7 bases). Sequencing input: liver tumor tissue from sampling region 1. Subset meaning: tumor region T1, superior pole. In nucleotides, the CDR3 is TGTGCCAGCAGTGACGACGGCAGGGGGGCTGGCAATGGGCAATTCTTC. Protein: CASSDDGRGAGNGQFF.